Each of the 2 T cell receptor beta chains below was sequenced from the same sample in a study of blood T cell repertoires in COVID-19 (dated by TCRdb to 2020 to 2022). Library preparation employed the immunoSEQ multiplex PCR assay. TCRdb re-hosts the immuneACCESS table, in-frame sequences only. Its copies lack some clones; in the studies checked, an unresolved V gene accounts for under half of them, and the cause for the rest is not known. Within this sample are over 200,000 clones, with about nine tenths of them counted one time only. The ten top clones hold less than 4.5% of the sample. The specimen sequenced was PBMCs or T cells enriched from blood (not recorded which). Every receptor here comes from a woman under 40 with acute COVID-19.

The CDR3 coding sequence is TGTGCCAGCAGTCCCCGCTGGCGGGCAGGGGGAGCTTTCTTT. It is translated as CASSPRWRAGGAFF. The rearrangement links TRBV28 to TRBJ1-1, with 7 bases that match TRBD1. This CDR3 comprises 14 residues. Germline V lookup: CDR1 MDHEN, CDR2 SYDVKM. V shed 5 bases, J shed 10 bases, and the junction held 13 bases outside the gene matches. Variable domain in full (rest from reference TRBV28 and TRBJ1-1): DVKVTQSSRYLVKRTGEKVFLECVQDMDHENMFWYRQDPGLGLRLIYFSYDVKMKEKGDIPEGYSVSREKKERFSLILESASTNQTSMYLCASSPRWRAGGAFFGQGTRLTVV.

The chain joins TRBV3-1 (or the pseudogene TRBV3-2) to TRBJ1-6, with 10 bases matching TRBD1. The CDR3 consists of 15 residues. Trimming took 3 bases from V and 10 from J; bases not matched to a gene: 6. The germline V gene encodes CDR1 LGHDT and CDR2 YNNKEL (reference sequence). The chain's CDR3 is CASSQTGTGVSPLHF. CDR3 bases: TGTGCCAGCAGCCAGACCGGGACAGGGGTGTCACCCCTCCACTTT.